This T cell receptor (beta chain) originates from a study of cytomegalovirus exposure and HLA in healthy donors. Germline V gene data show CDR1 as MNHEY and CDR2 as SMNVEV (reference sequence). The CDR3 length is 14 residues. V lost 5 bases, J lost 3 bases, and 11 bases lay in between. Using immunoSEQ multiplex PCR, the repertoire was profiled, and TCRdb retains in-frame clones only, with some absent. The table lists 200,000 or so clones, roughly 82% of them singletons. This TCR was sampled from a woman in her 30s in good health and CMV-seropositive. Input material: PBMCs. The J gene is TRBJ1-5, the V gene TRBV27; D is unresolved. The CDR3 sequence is CASSVTGDNQPQHF. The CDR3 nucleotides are TGTGCCAGCAGTGTGACCGGAGACAATCAGCCCCAGCATTTT.